This T cell receptor beta chain was documented in a study of CD8 T cells in ankylosing spondylitis. Regarding the study as a whole: A TCR beta motif made of about 8 highly homologous variants seemed typical of ankylosing spondylitis blood.

About this clonotype itself: What it binds is not known.

This CDR3 region has 15 residues. CDR1 and CDR2 from the germline V gene are SEHNR and FQNEAQ (reference sequence). The germline V and J ends were trimmed by 10 bases and 3 bases, with 20 bases remaining between them. TCRdb analysed the 5' RACE reads with MiXCR anew, one entry per CDR3 protein. This table has hundreds of thousands of distinct CDR3 sequences, roughly a quarter appearing once. This chain links TRBV7-9 with TRBJ2-3; tentatively, D is TRBD2 (6 bases). Sequencing was carried out using blood, either unsorted or a sorted T cell fraction (not recorded which). The origin of this receptor is a male donor with ankylosing spondylitis. CDR3 bases: TGTGCCACACAGGAGCTAGCGCTCCTGACAGATACGCAGTATTTT. It encodes CATQELALLTDTQYF.